These T cell receptor beta chains were read from a single sample in a study of blood T cells in healthy people across ages. MiXCR, run by TCRdb on the 5' RACE reads, gives a single entry per CDR3 protein. The data hold over a million distinct CDR3 sequences, with around two fifths observed a single time. The sequenced sample was blood. These TCRs come from a woman aged 18 to 35 in good health. Each CDR3 is given with its conserved first and last residue. The D gene is left open where the match is weak. The listing skips clone size in some rows; elsewhere it reads once, few, many or a size class.

j_call: TRBJ1-1; clone_size: few; v_call: TRBV6-5; d_call: .; cdr3_nt: TGTGCCAGCAGTTCCACGACAAACACTGAAGCTTTCTTT; cdr3_aa: CASSSTTNTEAFF
j_call: TRBJ1-5; clone_size: few; v_call: TRBV7-2; d_call: .; cdr3_nt: TGTGCCAGCAGCGGACCTGGGGGGAGCAATCAGCCCCAGCATTTT; cdr3_aa: CASSGPGGSNQPQHF
j_call: TRBJ2-1; clone_size: many; v_call: TRBV18; d_call: .; cdr3_nt: TGTGCCAGCAGTCCCGCCCTCTACAATGAGCAGTTCTTC; cdr3_aa: CASSPALYNEQFF
j_call: TRBJ2-7; clone_size: .; v_call: TRBV4-2; d_call: .; cdr3_nt: TGTGCCAGCAGCCAAGTGGGATCCTACTACGAGCAGTACTTC; cdr3_aa: CASSQVGSYYEQYF
j_call: TRBJ1-1; clone_size: .; v_call: TRBV6-5; d_call: .; cdr3_nt: TGTGCCAGCAGTTACTCGATCCCCGGCAGTCCTGAAGCTTTCTTT; cdr3_aa: CASSYSIPGSPEAFF
j_call: TRBJ1-2; clone_size: .; v_call: TRBV6-5; d_call: TRBD1; cdr3_nt: TGTGCCAGCAGTTACTTAACGCCAAGGGGACAGGCCTTCTATGGCTACACCTTC; cdr3_aa: CASSYLTPRGQAFYGYTF
j_call: TRBJ1-1; clone_size: .; v_call: TRBV28; d_call: .; cdr3_nt: TGTGCCAGCCCGCCGTGGAGGATCGGGGACACTGAAGCTTTCTTT; cdr3_aa: CASPPWRIGDTEAFF
j_call: TRBJ2-1; clone_size: few; v_call: TRBV7-2; d_call: .; cdr3_nt: TGTGCCAGCAGCTCTAGGGCGTCCCTAAACACCTATAACAATGAGCAGTTCTTC; cdr3_aa: CASSSRASLNTYNNEQFF
j_call: TRBJ2-1; clone_size: once; v_call: TRBV10-3; d_call: .; cdr3_nt: TGTGCCATCAGTGAAGGGAACAATGAGCAGTTCTTC; cdr3_aa: CAISEGNNEQFF
j_call: TRBJ1-5; clone_size: .; v_call: TRBV5-1; d_call: .; cdr3_nt: TGCGCCAGCAGCTTGGCAGGAATCAATCAGCCCCAGCATTTT; cdr3_aa: CASSLAGINQPQHF
j_call: TRBJ2-3; clone_size: once; v_call: TRBV11-2; d_call: .; cdr3_nt: TGTGCCAGCAGCTTAGGTCGGGCCGTCGCAGATACGCAGTATTTT; cdr3_aa: CASSLGRAVADTQYF
j_call: TRBJ1-5; clone_size: few; v_call: TRBV12-3/TRBV12-4; d_call: .; cdr3_nt: TGTGCCAGCTCCCAGGGAGAGAATCAGCCCCAGCATTTT; cdr3_aa: CASSQGENQPQHF
j_call: TRBJ2-1; clone_size: .; v_call: TRBV3-1; d_call: .; cdr3_nt: TGTGCCAGCAGCCGCGGAGGGTCAAGTTCCTACGAGCAGTTCTTC; cdr3_aa: CASSRGGSSSYEQFF
j_call: TRBJ1-2; clone_size: few; v_call: TRBV6-6; d_call: TRBD1; cdr3_nt: TGTGCCAGCAGTGACCCTATGGACAGGGCGGGAGGCTACACCTTC; cdr3_aa: CASSDPMDRAGGYTF
j_call: TRBJ2-7; clone_size: .; v_call: TRBV30; d_call: TRBD1; cdr3_nt: TGTGCCTGGAGTTATGCCACCGGGACAGGGTCCTACGAGCAGTACTTC; cdr3_aa: CAWSYATGTGSYEQYF
j_call: TRBJ2-1; clone_size: .; v_call: TRBV10-3; d_call: .; cdr3_nt: TGTGCCATCAGTGAGTCCCCCAATGAGCAGTTCTTC; cdr3_aa: CAISESPNEQFF
j_call: TRBJ2-1; clone_size: .; v_call: TRBV9; d_call: .; cdr3_nt: TGTGCCAGCAGCCCCCCGCCCGATAGGGCGCGATGGTTAGATGAGCAGTTCTTC; cdr3_aa: CASSPPPDRARWLDEQFF
j_call: TRBJ2-3; clone_size: .; v_call: TRBV12-3/TRBV12-4; d_call: TRBD2; cdr3_nt: TGTGCCAGCAGTTTCCTTAAGGGACAGCTAGCGGGGGCAGATACGCAGTATTTT; cdr3_aa: CASSFLKGQLAGADTQYF
j_call: TRBJ2-3; clone_size: .; v_call: TRBV7-6; d_call: .; cdr3_nt: TGTGCCAGCAGCTCCCCGGGGGACGAAAGTGGGACGCAGTATTTT; cdr3_aa: CASSSPGDESGTQYF
j_call: TRBJ2-7; clone_size: .; v_call: TRBV20-1; d_call: .; cdr3_nt: TGCAGTGCTCACGGACAGTACGAGCAGTACTTC; cdr3_aa: CSAHGQYEQYF
j_call: TRBJ2-3; clone_size: .; v_call: TRBV2; d_call: TRBD2; cdr3_nt: TGTGCCAGCAGTCCTCGGACTAGCGGGGCAGGAGATACGCAGTATTTT; cdr3_aa: CASSPRTSGAGDTQYF
j_call: TRBJ1-1; clone_size: .; v_call: TRBV4-1; d_call: .; cdr3_nt: TGCGCCAGCAGCCCCATAGGCTACATGAACACTGAAGCTTTCTTT; cdr3_aa: CASSPIGYMNTEAFF
j_call: TRBJ2-1; clone_size: .; v_call: TRBV15; d_call: TRBD2; cdr3_nt: TGTGCCACCAGCAGAGATGGAGGGCTAGCGGGAGTAAGGGGGCAGTTCTTC; cdr3_aa: CATSRDGGLAGVRGQFF
j_call: TRBJ1-4; clone_size: .; v_call: TRBV28; d_call: .; cdr3_nt: TGTGCCAGCAGTGGAGGAGGGTTTAGAGCAACTAATGAAAAACTGTTTTTT; cdr3_aa: CASSGGGFRATNEKLFF
j_call: TRBJ2-7; clone_size: few; v_call: TRBV7-2; d_call: TRBD2; cdr3_nt: TGTGCCAGCAGCTTAGGGCTCACTAGCGGGAAGTCCTACGAGCAGTACTTC; cdr3_aa: CASSLGLTSGKSYEQYF
j_call: TRBJ1-5; clone_size: .; v_call: TRBV6-5; d_call: TRBD1; cdr3_nt: TGTGCCAGCAGCGCTTATGGGACAGGGAAGGGTCAGCCCCAGCATTTT; cdr3_aa: CASSAYGTGKGQPQHF
j_call: TRBJ2-1; clone_size: .; v_call: TRBV7-9; d_call: TRBD2; cdr3_nt: TGTGCCAGCAGCCCCAGCGGGAGGGCCCAGGTTGAGCAGTTCTTC; cdr3_aa: CASSPSGRAQVEQFF
j_call: TRBJ2-1; clone_size: .; v_call: TRBV10-3; d_call: .; cdr3_nt: TGTGCCATCAGTTCTCGCGGGACCTCCTACAATGAGCAGTTCTTC; cdr3_aa: CAISSRGTSYNEQFF
j_call: TRBJ2-7; clone_size: many; v_call: TRBV2; d_call: TRBD1; cdr3_nt: TGTGCCAGCAGGGGGACAGTATCTTCCTACGAGCAGTACTTC; cdr3_aa: CASRGTVSSYEQYF
j_call: TRBJ2-7; clone_size: .; v_call: TRBV18; d_call: .; cdr3_nt: TGTGCCAGCTCACCTTCAAACTCCTACGAGCAGTACTTC; cdr3_aa: CASSPSNSYEQYF
j_call: TRBJ2-5; clone_size: many; v_call: TRBV28; d_call: .; cdr3_nt: TGTGCCAGCATGTTGGGGGGACAGCAAGAGACCCAGTACTTC; cdr3_aa: CASMLGGQQETQYF
j_call: TRBJ2-5; clone_size: few; v_call: TRBV6-1; d_call: TRBD2; cdr3_nt: TGTGCCAGCAGTGAAGCCCGTAGCGGGGGGTATCAAGAGACCCAGTACTTC; cdr3_aa: CASSEARSGGYQETQYF
j_call: TRBJ2-3; clone_size: few; v_call: TRBV5-1; d_call: .; cdr3_nt: TGCGCCAGCAGCTGGGGGACGGGGGGCACAGATACGCAGTATTTT; cdr3_aa: CASSWGTGGTDTQYF
j_call: TRBJ2-7; clone_size: many; v_call: TRBV12-3/TRBV12-4; d_call: .; cdr3_nt: TGTGCCAGCAATCCCCTTCGGTGGAGTTACGAGCAGTACTTC; cdr3_aa: CASNPLRWSYEQYF
j_call: TRBJ1-6; clone_size: .; v_call: TRBV21-1; d_call: .; cdr3_nt: TGTGCCAGCAGCATGGAGAGCTCCTATAATTCACCCCTCCACTTT; cdr3_aa: CASSMESSYNSPLHF
j_call: TRBJ2-1; clone_size: few; v_call: TRBV18; d_call: .; cdr3_nt: TGTGCCAGCTCACCGACCGGGACGGATCTAGGGGGGCAGTTCTTC; cdr3_aa: CASSPTGTDLGGQFF
j_call: TRBJ2-5; clone_size: .; v_call: TRBV15; d_call: TRBD1; cdr3_nt: TGTGCCACCAGCAGACTAGGGGGCGGGCAGTACTTC; cdr3_aa: CATSRLGGGQYF
j_call: TRBJ2-1; clone_size: .; v_call: TRBV5-1; d_call: TRBD1; cdr3_nt: TGCGCCAGCAGCCGGACGGGACAGGGGGCCTTCAATGAGCAGTTCTTC; cdr3_aa: CASSRTGQGAFNEQFF
j_call: TRBJ2-1; clone_size: few; v_call: TRBV7-2; d_call: .; cdr3_nt: TGTGCCAGCAGCCGCTCAACCGGACTCGATGAGCAGTTCTTC; cdr3_aa: CASSRSTGLDEQFF
j_call: TRBJ2-3; clone_size: few; v_call: TRBV27; d_call: TRBD2; cdr3_nt: TGTGCCAGCAACGGAGTAGCGGGGGCCCCAACTAGCACAGATACGCAGTATTTT; cdr3_aa: CASNGVAGAPTSTDTQYF
j_call: TRBJ2-5; clone_size: .; v_call: TRBV4-1; d_call: TRBD2; cdr3_nt: TGCGCCAGCAGCCAAGAGAGAGCGGGGGATACCATCGAGACCCAGTACTTC; cdr3_aa: CASSQERAGDTIETQYF
j_call: TRBJ2-1; clone_size: few; v_call: TRBV6-1; d_call: TRBD2; cdr3_nt: TGTGCCAGCAGTGAAGCGCTTCTGGGACTAGCGGGGACCTACAATGAGCAGTTCTTC; cdr3_aa: CASSEALLGLAGTYNEQFF
j_call: TRBJ2-5; clone_size: .; v_call: TRBV6-6; d_call: .; cdr3_nt: TGTGCCAGCAGCCGACAGAGCAGGGGAAATCTAGAGACCCAGTACTTC; cdr3_aa: CASSRQSRGNLETQYF
j_call: TRBJ1-2; clone_size: .; v_call: TRBV21-1; d_call: .; cdr3_nt: TGTGCCAGCAGCAAAGTACAGGGCCCTAACTATGGCTACACCTTC; cdr3_aa: CASSKVQGPNYGYTF
j_call: TRBJ2-7; clone_size: .; v_call: TRBV10-2; d_call: TRBD2; cdr3_nt: TGCGCCAGCAGTGAGTCTAGCGGGAGGACCTACGAGCAGTACTTC; cdr3_aa: CASSESSGRTYEQYF
j_call: TRBJ2-1; clone_size: few; v_call: TRBV5-1; d_call: .; cdr3_nt: TGCGCCAGCAGCTTGGGTGGCCAGAGCTCCTACAATGAGCAGTTCTTC; cdr3_aa: CASSLGGQSSYNEQFF
j_call: TRBJ2-3; clone_size: .; v_call: TRBV24-1; d_call: .; cdr3_nt: TGTGCCACCAGTGATGGGGACCGCCACGCCACAGATACGCAGTATTTT; cdr3_aa: CATSDGDRHATDTQYF
j_call: TRBJ2-4; clone_size: few; v_call: TRBV2; d_call: TRBD2; cdr3_nt: TGTGCCAGCAGAGAAGCGGGAGGTATGCAGCAGTACTTC; cdr3_aa: CASREAGGMQQYF